This TCR beta chain emerged from a study of cytotoxic CD8 clonotypes in ibrutinib-treated CLL. Sequenced by immunoSEQ multiplex PCR; TCRdb stores in-frame clones only, minus some. The data contain 250,000 to 350,000 clones, roughly 76% of them singletons. J was trimmed by 6 bases and V by 4 bases; bases with no gene match: 6. In germline, CDR1 is SQVTM, CDR2 ANQGSEA. This CDR3 contains 14 residues. The chain is built from TRBV29-1 and TRBJ2-4; 10 bases fit TRBD2. The source of this sequence is a human donor with chronic lymphocytic leukemia. The sequences come from PBMCs, collected at disease progression, from a patient treated with ibrutinib. The CDR3 sequence is CSVASGRYRNIQYF. CDR3 bases: TGCAGCGTTGCTAGCGGGAGATACAGAAACATTCAGTACTTC.